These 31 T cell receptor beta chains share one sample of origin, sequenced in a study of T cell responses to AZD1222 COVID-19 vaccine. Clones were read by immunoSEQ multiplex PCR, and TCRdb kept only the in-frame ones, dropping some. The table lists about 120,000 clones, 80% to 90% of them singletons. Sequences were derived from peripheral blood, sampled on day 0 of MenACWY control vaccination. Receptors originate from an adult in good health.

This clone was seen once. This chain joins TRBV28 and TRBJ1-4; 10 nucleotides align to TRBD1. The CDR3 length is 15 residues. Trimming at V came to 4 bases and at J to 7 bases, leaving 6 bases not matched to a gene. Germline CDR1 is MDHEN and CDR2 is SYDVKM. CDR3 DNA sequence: TGTGCCAGCAGTTCATTGACAGGGGGCATTGAAAAACTGTTTTTT. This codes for CASSSLTGGIEKLFF. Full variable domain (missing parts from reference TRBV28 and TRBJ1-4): DVKVTQSSRYLVKRTGEKVFLECVQDMDHENMFWYRQDPGLGLRLIYFSYDVKMKEKGDIPEGYSVSREKKERFSLILESASTNQTSMYLCASSSLTGGIEKLFFGSGTQLSVL.

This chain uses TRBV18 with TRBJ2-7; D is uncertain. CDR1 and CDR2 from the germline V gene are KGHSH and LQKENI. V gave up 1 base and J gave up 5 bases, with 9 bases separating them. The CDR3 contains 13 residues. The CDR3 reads CASSPLLADEQYF. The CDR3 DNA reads TGTGCCAGCTCACCACTTCTGGCCGACGAGCAGTACTTC.

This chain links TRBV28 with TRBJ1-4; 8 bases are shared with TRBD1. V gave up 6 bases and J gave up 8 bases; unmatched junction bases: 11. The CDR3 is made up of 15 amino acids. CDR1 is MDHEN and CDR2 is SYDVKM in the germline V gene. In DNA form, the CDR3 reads TGTGCCAGCAGCTTGTGGTCAGGGGGCCTGGAAAAACTGTTTTTT. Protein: CASSLWSGGLEKLFF.

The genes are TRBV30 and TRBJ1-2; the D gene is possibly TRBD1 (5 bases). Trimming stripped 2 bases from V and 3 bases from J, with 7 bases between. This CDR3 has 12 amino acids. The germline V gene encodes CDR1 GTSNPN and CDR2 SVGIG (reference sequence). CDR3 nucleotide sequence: TGTGCCTGGAGTCCCAGGGACTATGGCTACACCTTC. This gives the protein CAWSPRDYGYTF. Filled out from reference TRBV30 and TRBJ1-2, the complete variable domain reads SQTIHQWPATLVQPVGSPLSLECTVEGTSNPNLYWYRQAAGRGLQLLFYSVGIGQISSEVPQNLSASRPQDRQFILSSKKLLLSDSGFYLCAWSPRDYGYTFGSGTRLTVV.

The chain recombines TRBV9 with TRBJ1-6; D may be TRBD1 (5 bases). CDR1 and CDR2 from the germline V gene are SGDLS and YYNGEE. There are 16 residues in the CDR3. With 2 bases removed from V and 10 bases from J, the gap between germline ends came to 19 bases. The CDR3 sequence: CASSVRRDARESPLHF. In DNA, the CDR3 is TGTGCCAGCAGCGTCCGACGGGACGCAAGGGAGTCACCCCTCCACTTT.

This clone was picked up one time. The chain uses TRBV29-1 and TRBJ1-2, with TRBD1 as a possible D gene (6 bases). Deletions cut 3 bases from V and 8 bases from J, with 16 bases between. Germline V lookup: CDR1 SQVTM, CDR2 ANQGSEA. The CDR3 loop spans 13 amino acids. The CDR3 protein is CSVEEGGYEGYTF. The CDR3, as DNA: TGCAGCGTTGAGGAGGGGGGGTATGAGGGCTACACCTTC.

The CDR3 loop is CASSAQPSSNEQFF. The CDR3 region has the DNA TGTGCCAGCAGTGCCCAGCCCTCTAGCAATGAGCAGTTCTTC. V and J are TRBV2 and TRBJ2-1; no clear D. V lost 4 bases and J lost 6, with 13 bases in between. This CDR3 is built from 14 residues. CDR1 is SNHLY and CDR2 is FYNNEI in the germline V gene.

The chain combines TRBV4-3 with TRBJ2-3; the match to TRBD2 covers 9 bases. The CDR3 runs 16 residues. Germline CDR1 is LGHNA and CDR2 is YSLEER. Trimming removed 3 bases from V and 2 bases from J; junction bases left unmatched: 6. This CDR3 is CASSQGASGNTDTQYF. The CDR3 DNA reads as TGCGCCAGCAGCCAGGGGGCTAGCGGGAACACAGATACGCAGTATTTT.

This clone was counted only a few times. CDR3 nucleotides: TGTGCCACCAGCCTGGGCACCGGGGAGCTGTTTTTT. It is translated as CATSLGTGELFF. The chain has TRBV15 and TRBJ2-2; D is ambiguous. Germline CDR1 LNHNV, CDR2 YYDKDF (reference sequence). CDR3 length equals 12 residues. Trimming took off 5 bases at V and 4 bases at J, with 5 bases between the two ends.

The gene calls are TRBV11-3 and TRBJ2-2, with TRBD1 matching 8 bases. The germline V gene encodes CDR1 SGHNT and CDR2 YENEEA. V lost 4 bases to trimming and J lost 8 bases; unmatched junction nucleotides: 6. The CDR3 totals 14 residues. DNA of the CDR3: TGTGCCAGCAGCTCCAGGACAGGGTATGGGGAGCTGTTTTTT. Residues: CASSSRTGYGELFF.

Here the CDR3 DNA reads TGTGCCAGCAGCCAATATTCAGGGGGCGGCACTGAAGCTTTCTTT. Protein: CASSQYSGGGTEAFF. The V gene is TRBV9, the J gene TRBJ1-1; 8 bases line up with TRBD1. CDR1 is SGDLS and CDR2 is YYNGEE in the germline V gene. V was pared by 4 bases and J by 4 bases, with 9 bases of the junction left unmatched. This CDR3 is built from 15 residues. Full variable domain (missing parts from reference TRBV9 and TRBJ1-1): DSGVTQTPKHLITATGQRVTLRCSPRSGDLSVYWYQQSLDQGLQFLIQYYNGEERAKGNILERFSAQQFPDLHSELNLSSLELGDSALYFCASSQYSGGGTEAFFGQGTRLTVV.

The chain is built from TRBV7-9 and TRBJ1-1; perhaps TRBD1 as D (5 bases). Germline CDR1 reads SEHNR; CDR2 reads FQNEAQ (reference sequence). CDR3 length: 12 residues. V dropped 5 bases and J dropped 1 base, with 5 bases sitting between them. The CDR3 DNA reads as TGTGCCAGCAGCGGACAGAACACTGAAGCTTTCTTT. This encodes CASSGQNTEAFF.

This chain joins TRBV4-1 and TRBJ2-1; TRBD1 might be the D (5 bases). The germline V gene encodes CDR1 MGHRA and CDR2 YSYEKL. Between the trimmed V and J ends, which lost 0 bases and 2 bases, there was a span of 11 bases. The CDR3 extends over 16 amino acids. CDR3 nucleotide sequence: TGCGCCAGCAGCCAAGATGATGGACACCCCTACAATGAGCAGTTCTTC. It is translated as CASSQDDGHPYNEQFF.

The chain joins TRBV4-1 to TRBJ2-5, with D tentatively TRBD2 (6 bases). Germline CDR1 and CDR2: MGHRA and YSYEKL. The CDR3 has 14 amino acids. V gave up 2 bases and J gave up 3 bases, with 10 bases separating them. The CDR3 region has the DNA TGCGCCAGCAGCCAACGAGGGACTGAAGAGACCCAGTACTTC. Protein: CASSQRGTEETQYF.

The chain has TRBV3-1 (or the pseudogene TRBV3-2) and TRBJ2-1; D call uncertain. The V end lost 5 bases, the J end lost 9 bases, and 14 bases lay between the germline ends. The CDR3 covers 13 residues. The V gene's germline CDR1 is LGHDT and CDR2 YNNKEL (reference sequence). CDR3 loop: CASSSSRWSEQFF. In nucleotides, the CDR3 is TGTGCCAGCAGCTCTTCCCGATGGAGTGAGCAGTTCTTC.

CDR3 amino acids: CASSYDRGPNTEAFF. CDR3 in DNA: TGTGCCAGCAGCTACGACAGGGGTCCGAACACTGAAGCTTTCTTT. This chain joins TRBV5-4 and TRBJ1-1, with 8 bases matching TRBD1. With 3 bases clipped from V and 1 base from J, the junction kept 5 bases outside the gene matches. Germline CDR1 SGHNT, CDR2 YYREEE (reference sequence). The CDR3 is 15 residues long.

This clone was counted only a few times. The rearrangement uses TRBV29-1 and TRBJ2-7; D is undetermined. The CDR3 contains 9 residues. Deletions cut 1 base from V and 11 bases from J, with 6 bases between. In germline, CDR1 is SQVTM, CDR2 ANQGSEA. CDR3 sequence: CSVEGVEYF. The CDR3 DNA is TGCAGCGTTGAAGGGGTAGAGTACTTC.

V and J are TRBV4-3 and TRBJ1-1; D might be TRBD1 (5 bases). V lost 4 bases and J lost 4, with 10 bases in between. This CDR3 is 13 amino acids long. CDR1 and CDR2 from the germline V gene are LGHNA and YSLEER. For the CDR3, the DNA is TGCGCCAGCAGCCCTGGGAGGGGCACTGAAGCTTTCTTT. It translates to CASSPGRGTEAFF.

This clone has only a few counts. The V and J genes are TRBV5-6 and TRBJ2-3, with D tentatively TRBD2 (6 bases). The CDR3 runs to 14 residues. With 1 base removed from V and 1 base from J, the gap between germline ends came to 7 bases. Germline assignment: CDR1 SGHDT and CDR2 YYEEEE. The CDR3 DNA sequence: TGTGCCAGCAGCTTGCCGGGGGGCACAGATACGCAGTATTTT. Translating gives CASSLPGGTDTQYF.

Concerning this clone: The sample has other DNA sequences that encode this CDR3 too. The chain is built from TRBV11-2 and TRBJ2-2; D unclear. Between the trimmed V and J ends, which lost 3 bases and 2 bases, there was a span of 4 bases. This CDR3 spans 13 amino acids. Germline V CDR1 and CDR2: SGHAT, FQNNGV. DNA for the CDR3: TGTGCCAGCAGCTTTACAAACACCGGGGAGCTGTTTTTT. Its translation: CASSFTNTGELFF.

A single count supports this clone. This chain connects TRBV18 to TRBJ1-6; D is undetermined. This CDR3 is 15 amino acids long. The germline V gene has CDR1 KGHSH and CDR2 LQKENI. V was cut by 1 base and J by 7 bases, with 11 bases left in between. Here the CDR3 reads CASSPQYGRNSPLHF. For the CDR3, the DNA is TGTGCCAGCTCACCACAATATGGGAGGAATTCACCCCTCCACTTT.

CDR3 coding DNA: TGTGCCAGCTCACCAGGGGAGAACACTGAAGCTTTCTTT. Translating it yields CASSPGENTEAFF. The chain carries TRBV18 and TRBJ1-1; D is uncertain. This CDR3 contains 13 residues. V lost 2 bases, J lost 1 base, and 5 bases lay in between. The germline CDR1 and CDR2 sequences are KGHSH and LQKENI.

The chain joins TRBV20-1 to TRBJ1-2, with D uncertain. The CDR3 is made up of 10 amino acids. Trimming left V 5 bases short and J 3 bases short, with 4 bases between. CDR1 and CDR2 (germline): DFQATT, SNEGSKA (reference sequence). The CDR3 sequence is CSARDYGYTF. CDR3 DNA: TGCAGTGCTCGCGACTATGGCTACACCTTC.

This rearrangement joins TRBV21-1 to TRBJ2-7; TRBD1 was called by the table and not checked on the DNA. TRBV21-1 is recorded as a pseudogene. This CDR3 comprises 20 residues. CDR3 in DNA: TGTGCCAGCAGCAAAGCGCAGGTCCGAGACAGGGGACCGAGAACCTACGAGCAGTACTTC. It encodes CASSKAQVRDRGPRTYEQYF.

The CDR3 bases are TGCACCAGCAGCCATTTCACTGGGACAAAATACACTGAAGCTTTCTTT. It yields the protein CTSSHFTGTKYTEAFF. The V call is TRBV1, the J call TRBJ1-1; the table assigns TRBD1, which was not confirmed against the DNA. TRBV1 is a listed pseudogene. CDR3 size: 16 residues.

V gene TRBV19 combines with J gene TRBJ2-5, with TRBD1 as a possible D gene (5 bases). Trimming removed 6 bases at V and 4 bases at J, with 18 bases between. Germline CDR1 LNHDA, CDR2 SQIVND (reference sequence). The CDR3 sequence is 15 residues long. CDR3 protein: CASRPGPAGSETQYF. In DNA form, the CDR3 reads TGTGCCAGTAGACCCGGACCCGCAGGGTCAGAGACCCAGTACTTC.

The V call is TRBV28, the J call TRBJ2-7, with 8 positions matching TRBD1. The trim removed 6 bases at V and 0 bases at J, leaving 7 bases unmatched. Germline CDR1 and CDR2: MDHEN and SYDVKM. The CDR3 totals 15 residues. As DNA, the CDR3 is TGTGCCAGCAGATCCACGACAGGGGACTCCTACGAGCAGTACTTC. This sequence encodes CASRSTTGDSYEQYF.

In DNA form, the CDR3 reads TGCGCCAGCAGCCAAGAAAAGGGGTTTGGAGCTTTCTTT. It specifies CASSQEKGFGAFF. This sequence joins TRBV4-3 and TRBJ1-1; D is perhaps TRBD1 (5 bases). V was shortened by 0 bases and J by 10 bases, with 12 bases between the two germline ends. The CDR3 has 13 amino acids. CDR1 and CDR2 (germline): LGHNA, YSLEER.

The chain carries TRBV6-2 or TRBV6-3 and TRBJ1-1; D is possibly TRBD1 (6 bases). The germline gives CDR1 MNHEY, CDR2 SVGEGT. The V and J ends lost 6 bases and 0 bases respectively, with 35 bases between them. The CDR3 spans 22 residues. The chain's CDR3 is CASSLGLSGTFIRRGMNTEAFF. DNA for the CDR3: TGTGCCAGCAGCCTCGGTCTCTCCGGGACATTTATCCGGCGAGGGATGAACACTGAAGCTTTCTTT.

The CDR3 DNA reads TGTGCCACCAGTGATTCCGGGACAGGGACATACGAGCAGTACTTC. It yields the protein CATSDSGTGTYEQYF. The chain uses TRBV24-1 and TRBJ2-7; 9 nucleotides match TRBD1. The CDR3 length is 15 residues. In germline, CDR1 is KGHDR, CDR2 SFDVKD. The V segment lost 2 bases and the J segment 4 bases; nucleotides outside the gene matches: 5.

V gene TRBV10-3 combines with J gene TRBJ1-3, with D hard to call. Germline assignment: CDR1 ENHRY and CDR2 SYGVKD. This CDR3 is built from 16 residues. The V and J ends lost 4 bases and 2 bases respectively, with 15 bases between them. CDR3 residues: CAISAWALTAGNTIYF. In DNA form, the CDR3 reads TGTGCCATCAGTGCTTGGGCCCTCACCGCTGGAAACACCATATATTTT.